This passage covers 19 T cell receptor beta chains from one sample sequenced in a study of T cell clones after liver transplantation. The repertoire was sequenced with immunoSEQ multiplex PCR; TCRdb's copy has only in-frame clones and lacks some. Among some 50,000 clones, over 60% were seen once, and the ten largest hold 9.7%. Sequencing was performed on CD4+ T cells from blood, taken at the 22-month timepoint. These receptors were obtained from a human patient who received a liver transplant. Some T cells may be graft donor cells.

The chain combines TRBV4-1 with TRBJ1-2; D might be TRBD1 (5 bases). V was cut by 4 bases and J by 4 bases, with 16 bases left in between. CDR3 length: 15 amino acids. CDR1 is MGHRA and CDR2 is YSYEKL in the germline V gene. The CDR3 reads CASSRDQVGAYGYTF. The CDR3 bases are TGCGCCAGCAGCCGAGATCAGGTCGGGGCCTATGGCTACACCTTC.

The CDR3 nucleotides are TGTGCCATCAGTGCGGCCCCTTCACAGGGATTCAATCAGCCCCAGCATTTT. Protein product: CAISAAPSQGFNQPQHF. This sequence joins TRBV10-3 and TRBJ1-5, with D perhaps matching TRBD1 (6 bases). The germline gives CDR1 ENHRY, CDR2 SYGVKD. The CDR3 loop spans 17 amino acids. Trimming took 4 bases from V and 3 from J, leaving 19 bases between them.

The V call is TRBV7-2, the J call TRBJ1-2, with TRBD1 identical over 8 bases. The CDR3 loop spans 15 amino acids. Germline V lookup: CDR1 SGHTA, CDR2 FQGNSA. V lost 1 base, J lost 6 bases, and 7 bases stayed unmatched. CDR3 sequence reads: CASSLEGTGIDGYTF. The DNA of the CDR3 is TGTGCCAGCAGCTTAGAAGGGACAGGAATCGATGGCTACACCTTC.

This chain uses TRBV11-2 with TRBJ2-7, with D possibly called TRBD1 or TRBD2 (5 bases each). The CDR3 spans 16 residues. Per germline, CDR1 SGHAT and CDR2 FQNNGV. With 1 base removed from V and 6 bases from J, the gap between germline ends came to 19 bases. In nucleotides, the CDR3 is TGTGCCAGCAGCTTAGGGACCGGGACGGGGTCTGGCGAGCAGTACTTC. Its protein product is CASSLGTGTGSGEQYF. Using reference TRBV11-2 and TRBJ2-7 for the parts outside the CDR3, the full variable domain is EAGVAQSPRYKIIEKRQSVAFWCNPISGHATLYWYQQILGQGPKLLIQFQNNGVVDDSQLPKDRFSAERLKGVDSTLKIQPAKLEDSAVYLCASSLGTGTGSGEQYFGPGTRLTVT.

The chain uses TRBV5-8 and TRBJ2-3, with D perhaps matching TRBD2 (5 bases). The length of the CDR3 is 13 residues. The germline V gene encodes CDR1 SGHTS and CDR2 YDEGEE. The V end was cut by 1 base, the J end by 7 bases, with 10 bases between. The CDR3 DNA follows: TGTGCCAGCAGCTTGAGTGTCGGGAATACGCAGTATTTT. It codes for CASSLSVGNTQYF.

CDR3 sequence reads: CASKDWGWNTEAFF. Here the CDR3 DNA reads TGTGCCAGCAAGGACTGGGGATGGAACACTGAAGCTTTCTTT. The chain links TRBV2 to TRBJ1-1; no definite D call. Trimming left V 7 bases short and J 1 base short, with 13 bases between. Germline loops: CDR1 SNHLY, CDR2 FYNNEI. This CDR3 region has 14 residues.

The chain recombines TRBV7-2 with TRBJ1-5; D is possibly TRBD1 (5 bases). V was pared by 3 bases and J by 4 bases, with 13 bases between. The CDR3 consists of 15 residues. Germline lookup yields CDR1 SGHTA and CDR2 FQGNSA. In nucleotides, the CDR3 is TGTGCCAGCAGCTTGAGAACTTCAGGGAATCAGCCCCAGCATTTT. Protein product: CASSLRTSGNQPQHF.

The rearrangement uses TRBV5-1 and TRBJ1-1; the D is unclear. Trimming stripped 4 bases from V and 5 bases from J, with 18 bases between. In germline, CDR1 is SGHRS, CDR2 YFSETQ. This CDR3 region has 15 residues. The CDR3 DNA follows: TGCGCCAGCAGCCCCGGAGGAGGGATTGGTACTGAAGCTTTCTTT. Its translation: CASSPGGGIGTEAFF.

The chain is built from TRBV16 and TRBJ1-2, with a possible D match to TRBD1 (5 bases). From germline, CDR1 is KGHSY and CDR2 FQNENV. The V gene lost 0 bases and the J gene lost 2 bases, with 10 bases spanning the gap. The CDR3 consists of 15 residues. The CDR3 DNA follows: TGTGCCAGCAGCCAATCGGTACAGGAGAACTATGGCTACACCTTC. Protein sequence: CASSQSVQENYGYTF.

This clone was detected ten times or more. The chain couples TRBV2 to TRBJ2-7, with D perhaps matching TRBD1 (6 bases). V shed 7 bases and J shed 0 bases, with 13 bases lying between them. The germline V gene encodes CDR1 SNHLY and CDR2 FYNNEI. The CDR3 loop spans 14 amino acids. CDR3 coding DNA: TGTGCCAGCAACCTGGACAGAAGCTCCTACGAGCAGTACTTC. The encoded protein is CASNLDRSSYEQYF.

The genes are TRBV11-2 and TRBJ1-6; 7 bases line up with TRBD1. Germline V gene lookup returns CDR1 SGHAT and CDR2 FQNNGV. V gave up 0 bases and J gave up 8 bases; unmatched junction bases: 7. The CDR3 is 16 residues long. For the CDR3, the DNA is TGTGCCAGCAGCTTAGATCCTCCAGGGGGTTATTCACCCCTCCACTTT. It yields the protein CASSLDPPGGYSPLHF.

The chain couples TRBV6-5 to TRBJ2-7; D is undetermined. The germline V gene encodes CDR1 MNHEY and CDR2 SVGAGI. Trimming stripped 7 bases from V and 0 bases from J, with 7 bases between. This CDR3 spans 12 amino acids. CDR3 region: CASTSSSYEQYF. DNA for the CDR3: TGTGCCAGCACGTCAAGCTCCTACGAGCAGTACTTC.

J is TRBJ1-2 and V is TRBV2; D might be TRBD1 (6 bases). Trimming removed 7 bases at V and 8 bases at J, with 20 bases between. Looked up from germline, CDR1 is SNHLY and CDR2 is FYNNEI. This CDR3 spans 14 amino acids. In DNA form, the CDR3 reads TGTGCCAGCACCCAGGGCAGGGGTTCTGAGGGCTACACCTTC. This gives the protein CASTQGRGSEGYTF.

Notes on this clone: The sample contains more than one DNA sequence encoding this CDR3. The V and J genes are TRBV9 and TRBJ2-7, with 7 bases that match TRBD1. CDR3 size: 15 residues. The germline gives CDR1 SGDLS, CDR2 YYNGEE. Trimming at V came to 4 bases and at J to 0 bases, leaving 7 bases not matched to a gene. CDR3 sequence reads: CASSLRDSSSYEQYF. The CDR3 DNA reads as TGTGCCAGCAGCCTACGGGACAGCAGCTCCTACGAGCAGTACTTC.

The chain has TRBV4-1 and TRBJ2-2, with 7 bases identical to TRBD1. J gave up 4 bases and V 4 bases, and 3 bases lay outside the gene matches. Germline CDR1 MGHRA, CDR2 YSYEKL. The CDR3 is 14 residues long. Here the CDR3 DNA reads TGCGCCAGCAGCCGTCCAGGGGGCACCGGGGAGCTGTTTTTT. Its translation is CASSRPGGTGELFF.

V is TRBV6-1 and J is TRBJ2-5, with D perhaps matching TRBD1 or TRBD2 (5 bases each). Germline V lookup: CDR1 MNHNS, CDR2 SASEGT. The CDR3 consists of 15 residues. V was shortened by 4 bases and J by 1 base, with 13 bases between the two germline ends. This CDR3 is CASSATRDRQETQYF. CDR3 bases: TGTGCCAGCAGTGCTACCCGGGACCGCCAAGAGACCCAGTACTTC.

This chain uses TRBV27 with TRBJ2-3; 7 bases align to TRBD2. Trimming removed 7 bases from V and 5 bases from J; junction bases left unmatched: 6. Germline CDR1 and CDR2: MNHEY and SMNVEV (reference sequence). This CDR3 has 13 amino acids. The CDR3 reads CASMLGGGDTQYF. As DNA, the CDR3 is TGTGCCAGCATGTTGGGCGGGGGAGATACGCAGTATTTT.

The chain couples TRBV6-5 to TRBJ2-7; 10 bases line up with TRBD1. Trimming cost V 5 bases and J 8 bases; bases outside gene matches: 6. The length of the CDR3 is 13 residues. Germline CDR1 reads MNHEY; CDR2 reads SVGAGI. CDR3: CASSRPGQGKQYF. The CDR3 nucleotides are TGTGCCAGCAGTCGCCCGGGACAGGGGAAGCAGTACTTC.

The V call is TRBV9, the J call TRBJ2-1; no clear D gene. Trimming stripped 1 base from V and 0 bases from J, with 11 bases between. The CDR3 sequence is 16 residues long. CDR1 and CDR2 from the germline V gene are SGDLS and YYNGEE. As DNA, the CDR3 is TGTGCCAGCAGCGTATACTCGGGTAGCTCCTACAATGAGCAGTTCTTC. Encoded protein: CASSVYSGSSYNEQFF.